These 22 T cell receptor beta chains came from one sample sequenced in a study of monozygotic twins with inflammatory bowel disease. TCRdb reanalyzed the 5' RACE reads, giving one entry per CDR3 protein sequence and no DNA. The sample has around 150,000 distinct CDR3 sequences; the top ten hold 2.8%. Sequencing was performed on blood. Every receptor here comes from a human donor with ulcerative colitis or Crohn's disease, or a healthy co-twin of an affected twin (not recorded which).

The chain joins TRBV7-3 to TRBJ2-7; TCRdb indicates TRBD1, and absent DNA this call remains unverified. This CDR3 region has 15 residues. CDR1 SGHTA and CDR2 FQGTGA come from the germline V gene. The CDR3 reads CASSPNGGADYEQYF.

V is TRBV7-9 and J is TRBJ2-5; with no DNA, the TCRdb D assignment of TRBD2 cannot be verified. Germline loops: CDR1 SEHNR, CDR2 FQNEAQ (reference sequence). There are 15 residues in the CDR3. The CDR3: CASSLSLAGAETQYF.

The chain joins TRBV5-1 to TRBJ2-7; with no DNA, the TCRdb D assignment of TRBD1 cannot be verified. The CDR3 loop spans 15 amino acids. From germline, CDR1 is SGHRS and CDR2 YFSETQ. CDR3 amino acids: CASSSPGGDRYEQYF.

This rearrangement joins TRBV28 to TRBJ2-1; no DNA is available, so the TRBD2 call from TCRdb remains unchecked. Per germline, CDR1 MDHEN and CDR2 SYDVKM. This CDR3 contains 15 residues. The CDR3 sequence: CASSTVAGVGNEQFF.

The chain recombines TRBV10-2 with TRBJ2-2; TCRdb lists TRBD1, though no DNA is available to test this call. The CDR3 contains 11 residues. Germline V gene lookup returns CDR1 WSHSY and CDR2 SAAADI. CDR3 in amino acids: CASRGPRELFF.

The chain carries TRBV18 and TRBJ2-7; TCRdb gives TRBD1 as the D gene, but with no DNA this cannot be confirmed. The CDR3 is made up of 13 amino acids. CDR1 and CDR2 from the germline V gene are KGHSH and LQKENI. CDR3 sequence: CVSRQGATYEQYF. The whole variable domain, filled in from reference TRBV18 and TRBJ2-7, reads NAGVMQNPRHLVRRRGQEARLRCSPMKGHSHVYWYRQLPEEGLKFMVYLQKENIIDESGMPKERFSAEFPKEGPSILRIQQVVRGDSAAYFCVSRQGATYEQYFGPGTRLTVT.

The CDR3 reads CASSYDGYGSYEQYF. The chain employs TRBV6-5 and TRBJ2-7. CDR1 and CDR2 (germline): MNHEY, SVGAGI. The CDR3 covers 15 residues.

The chain has TRBV24-1 and TRBJ2-3; TCRdb proposes TRBD2, but this gene call is untestable without DNA. The germline V gene has CDR1 KGHDR and CDR2 SFDVKD. This CDR3 has 14 residues. The chain's CDR3 is CATSVGRATDTQYF.

V and J are TRBV28 and TRBJ1-5. CDR1 is MDHEN and CDR2 is SYDVKM in the germline V gene. The length of the CDR3 is 15 residues. The CDR3 reads CASRADGHSNQPQHF.

The genes are TRBV5-1 and TRBJ2-1; TCRdb proposes TRBD2, but this gene call is untestable without DNA. Germline CDR1 and CDR2: SGHRS and YFSETQ. The CDR3 has 14 amino acids. CDR3 sequence reads: CASSLSASGHEQFF. The whole variable domain, remainder taken from reference TRBV5-1 and TRBJ2-1, is KAGVTQTPRYLIKTRGQQVTLSCSPISGHRSVSWYQQTPGQGLQFLFEYFSETQRNKGNFPGRFSGRQFSNSRSEMNVSTLELGDSALYLCASSLSASGHEQFFGPGTRLTVL.

The V and J genes are TRBV9 and TRBJ2-7; TCRdb gives TRBD1 as the D gene, but with no DNA this cannot be confirmed. The CDR3 length is 18 residues. Germline CDR1 and CDR2: SGDLS and YYNGEE. This chain's CDR3 is CASSVGPTGTGAPYEQYF.

This rearrangement joins TRBV20-1 to TRBJ2-1; TCRdb proposes TRBD2, but this gene call is untestable without DNA. This CDR3 is 13 amino acids long. Germline CDR1 and CDR2: DFQATT and SNEGSKA (reference sequence). CDR3 protein: CSATLAGGPRAFF.

J is TRBJ2-3 and V is TRBV20-1; TCRdb's D call, TRBD2, is unchecked because there is no DNA. CDR3 length: 13 residues. Germline V gene lookup returns CDR1 DFQATT and CDR2 SNEGSKA (reference sequence). CDR3 in amino acids: CSVTSTHTDTQYF.

V gene TRBV5-1 combines with J gene TRBJ1-5. The CDR3 length is 16 residues. Germline CDR1 is SGHRS and CDR2 is YFSETQ. The CDR3 sequence is CASSLTPGPVDQPQHF.

The chain is built from TRBV5-4 and TRBJ2-1; TCRdb outputs TRBD2, but without DNA this stays unchecked. This CDR3 is built from 14 residues. Germline loops: CDR1 SGHNT, CDR2 YYREEE (reference sequence). CDR3 region: CASSLKGGYNEQFF.

V gene TRBV2 combines with J gene TRBJ2-1; TCRdb gives TRBD1 as the D gene, but with no DNA this cannot be confirmed. Germline CDR1 and CDR2: SNHLY and FYNNEI. The CDR3 totals 15 residues. CDR3 amino acids: CASSFRTGGGDEQFF.

This chain uses TRBV6-5 with TRBJ1-2. Looked up from germline, CDR1 is MNHEY and CDR2 is SVGAGI. The CDR3 has 12 residues. CDR3 protein: CASISPSYGYTF.

V and J are TRBV7-8 and TRBJ2-1; the D call from TCRdb, TRBD2, cannot be confirmed without DNA. The germline V gene encodes CDR1 SGHVS and CDR2 FQNEAQ. There are 14 residues in the CDR3. The CDR3 region is CASEERETYNEQFF.

The chain recombines TRBV5-1 with TRBJ2-7; TCRdb outputs TRBD2, but without DNA this stays unchecked. The CDR3 is made up of 16 amino acids. Per germline, CDR1 SGHRS and CDR2 YFSETQ. The CDR3 here is CASSPPTSGRAYEQYF. Full variable domain (missing parts from reference TRBV5-1 and TRBJ2-7): KAGVTQTPRYLIKTRGQQVTLSCSPISGHRSVSWYQQTPGQGLQFLFEYFSETQRNKGNFPGRFSGRQFSNSRSEMNVSTLELGDSALYLCASSPPTSGRAYEQYFGPGTRLTVT.

This rearrangement joins TRBV18 to TRBJ2-1. Germline V gene lookup returns CDR1 KGHSH and CDR2 LQKENI. The CDR3 spans 12 residues. CDR3 region: CASSPLEIEQFF.

This chain links TRBV4-3 with TRBJ2-7; the D gene TCRdb calls, TRBD2, cannot be checked with no DNA. Germline V gene lookup returns CDR1 LGHNA and CDR2 YSLEER. This CDR3 region has 15 residues. The CDR3 sequence is CASSQDASGPDEQYF.

This chain links TRBV6-5 with TRBJ2-5; there is no DNA to check the TCRdb D call of TRBD1. CDR3 length equals 16 residues. CDR1 is MNHEY, CDR2 SVGAGI, per germline. The CDR3 spells CASRTTGQGGGETQYF.